A single sample is the source of the 32 T cell receptor beta chains below, sequenced in a study of shared clonotypes between healthy human individuals. Measured with immunoSEQ multiplex PCR; TCRdb has only the in-frame clones, and not every one. The sample includes 2 million to 2.5 million clones, under 97% seen only once; the top ten take approximately 0.13%. The sample consisted of naive CD4+ T cells sorted from blood. Sample subset: CD45RA+ positively selected. The origin of the receptors is a man younger than 35 in good health.

The chain carries TRBV4-3 and TRBJ1-4, with D hard to call. Per the germline V gene, CDR1 is LGHNA and CDR2 is YSLEER. Trimming removed 0 bases from V and 8 bases from J, with 13 bases in between. The CDR3 covers 15 residues. CDR3 nucleotides: TGCGCCAGCAGCCAAGATGGGCAGGCCCGGGAAAAACTGTTTTTT. Its protein product is CASSQDGQAREKLFF.

The chain joins TRBV4-1 to TRBJ2-2, with 12 bases matching TRBD2. CDR3 length: 15 residues. With 8 bases clipped from V and 4 bases from J, the junction kept 5 bases outside the gene matches. Germline values: CDR1 MGHRA, CDR2 YSYEKL. CDR3 protein: CASRGLAGFTGELFF. As DNA, the CDR3 is TGCGCCAGCCGTGGACTAGCGGGATTCACCGGGGAGCTGTTTTTT.

The chain has TRBV4-1 and TRBJ1-2; D possibly corresponds to TRBD1 (5 bases). The V end lost 4 bases, the J end lost 3 bases, and 9 bases lay between the germline ends. Germline CDR1 reads MGHRA; CDR2 reads YSYEKL. This CDR3 has 13 amino acids. As DNA, the CDR3 is TGCGCCAGCAGCCGCCAAGGGGACTATGGCTACACCTTC. The encoded protein is CASSRQGDYGYTF.

The chain recombines TRBV11-2 with TRBJ2-7, with D possibly being TRBD2 (5 bases). The CDR3 is 16 amino acids. Germline values: CDR1 SGHAT, CDR2 FQNNGV. Trimming left V 3 bases short and J 0 bases short, with 15 bases between. In DNA form, the CDR3 reads TGTGCCAGCAGCTTTGGCGCGACTACTGGCTCCTACGAGCAGTACTTC. It is translated as CASSFGATTGSYEQYF.

The rearrangement links TRBV29-1 to TRBJ2-7, with a tentative D call TRBD1 (6 bases). This CDR3 region has 14 residues. V was cut by 3 bases and J by 2 bases, with 14 bases left in between. The germline V gene encodes CDR1 SQVTM and CDR2 ANQGSEA. CDR3 protein: CSVDYGQPTYEQYF. CDR3 nucleotide sequence: TGCAGCGTTGATTATGGACAGCCTACCTACGAGCAGTACTTC.

The genes are TRBV13 and TRBJ1-1; D is perhaps TRBD1 (5 bases). The germline gives CDR1 PRHDT, CDR2 FYEKMQ (reference sequence). This CDR3 contains 15 residues. Trimming shortened V by 7 bases and J by 0 bases, and 15 bases separated the two germline ends. The CDR3 DNA is TGTGCCAGCAAACGCCTTAGAGGGGTGAACACTGAAGCTTTCTTT. Amino acids: CASKRLRGVNTEAFF.

V gene TRBV21-1 combines with J gene TRBJ2-7; the DNA was not compared with TRBD1, the D call given in the table. TRBV21-1 has pseudogene status. The CDR3 covers 15 residues. The CDR3: CASSLRDRWTYEQYF. The CDR3 DNA is TGTGCCAGCAGCCTACGGGACAGATGGACCTACGAGCAGTACTTC.

This chain joins TRBV5-1 and TRBJ1-4, with D tentatively TRBD1 (6 bases). Trimming left V 0 bases short and J 7 bases short, with 13 bases between. The CDR3 loop spans 15 amino acids. Germline V gene sequence: CDR1 SGHRS, CDR2 YFSETQ. CDR3 residues: CASSLDGQPFEKLFF. In DNA form, the CDR3 reads TGCGCCAGCAGCTTGGATGGACAGCCTTTTGAAAAACTGTTTTTT. The whole variable domain, remainder taken from reference TRBV5-1 and TRBJ1-4, is KAGVTQTPRYLIKTRGQQVTLSCSPISGHRSVSWYQQTPGQGLQFLFEYFSETQRNKGNFPGRFSGRQFSNSRSEMNVSTLELGDSALYLCASSLDGQPFEKLFFGSGTQLSVL.

The chain carries TRBV4-3 and TRBJ2-1; D not certain. The germline V gene encodes CDR1 LGHNA and CDR2 YSLEER. CDR3 length: 14 amino acids. The ends were cut back, 0 bases at V and 7 bases at J, with 10 bases in the middle. CDR3 nucleotide sequence: TGCGCCAGCAGCCAAGAGTGGGTTTTGAATGAGCAGTTCTTC. Its protein is CASSQEWVLNEQFF.

This rearrangement joins TRBV6-5 to TRBJ1-2, with TRBD1 identical over 9 bases. Germline assignment: CDR1 MNHEY and CDR2 SVGAGI. This CDR3 contains 13 residues. The trim removed 3 bases at V and 7 bases at J, leaving 3 bases unmatched. CDR3: CASSYTGGSGYTF. CDR3 in DNA: TGTGCCAGCAGTTATACAGGGGGCTCTGGCTACACCTTC.

This chain connects TRBV6-6 to TRBJ1-1; D possibly corresponds to TRBD1 (6 bases). The CDR3 is made up of 13 amino acids. With 7 bases removed from V and 4 bases from J, the gap between germline ends came to 13 bases. Germline V gives CDR1 MNHNY, CDR2 SVGAGI (reference sequence). CDR3 sequence (DNA): TGTGCCAGCACTCCACAGGGTGGCACTGAAGCTTTCTTT. Protein: CASTPQGGTEAFF.

V is TRBV5-4 and J is TRBJ1-1; D not resolved. V gave up 2 bases and J gave up 11 bases, with 16 bases separating them. There are 13 residues in the CDR3. Germline V gene sequence: CDR1 SGHNT, CDR2 YYREEE (reference sequence). The CDR3 here is CASSFTRSDVAFF. For the CDR3, the DNA is TGTGCCAGCAGCTTCACTAGGTCTGATGTGGCTTTCTTT.

The V call is TRBV18, the J call TRBJ2-7; D may match TRBD1 or TRBD2 (5 bases each). The V and J ends lost 6 bases and 0 bases respectively, with 9 bases between them. Germline V gene sequence: CDR1 KGHSH, CDR2 LQKENI. The CDR3 runs 13 residues. This CDR3 is CASSRDHSYEQYF. The CDR3 nucleotides read TGTGCCAGCTCCCGGGACCACTCCTACGAGCAGTACTTC.

This chain links TRBV5-1 with TRBJ2-2, with 12 bases identical to TRBD2. V shed 3 bases, J shed 4 bases, and the junction held 4 bases outside the gene matches. The CDR3 is 16 amino acids. Germline V lookup: CDR1 SGHRS, CDR2 YFSETQ. The CDR3 region is CASSWTSGEVTGELFF. The CDR3 DNA reads as TGCGCCAGCAGCTGGACTAGCGGGGAGGTCACCGGGGAGCTGTTTTTT.

The chain combines TRBV4-1 with TRBJ2-5; D is perhaps TRBD2 (6 bases). Germline assignment: CDR1 MGHRA and CDR2 YSYEKL. Trimming took 0 bases from V and 1 from J, leaving 15 bases between them. The CDR3 contains 17 residues. The CDR3 sequence is CASSQEIVGGFQETQYF. Here the CDR3 DNA reads TGCGCCAGCAGCCAAGAAATTGTCGGGGGTTTCCAAGAGACCCAGTACTTC.

V and J are TRBV11-2 and TRBJ2-1, with 9 bases fitting TRBD2. This CDR3 has 15 amino acids. The germline gives CDR1 SGHAT, CDR2 FQNNGV. Germline trimming cut 5 bases from V and 5 bases from J; bases unmatched to any gene: 7. The CDR3 reads CASSPLAGANNEQFF. In nucleotides, the CDR3 is TGTGCCAGCAGCCCTTTAGCGGGAGCCAACAATGAGCAGTTCTTC.

This chain uses TRBV2 with TRBJ2-3, with D perhaps given as TRBD1 or TRBD2 (5 bases each). CDR1 is SNHLY, CDR2 FYNNEI, per germline. The CDR3 has 16 residues. V lost 4 bases to trimming and J lost 3 bases, with 17 bases between them. Here the CDR3 DNA reads TGTGCCAGCAGTGGCAGGGAGAGAATAGGGACAGATACGCAGTATTTT. Amino acid sequence: CASSGRERIGTDTQYF.

This clone has just one count. The gene calls are TRBV5-4 and TRBJ2-5; the match to TRBD2 covers 7 bases. CDR1 is SGHNT and CDR2 is YYREEE in the germline V gene (reference sequence). The CDR3 contains 15 residues. J lost 5 bases, V lost 4 bases, and 11 bases had no gene match. The CDR3: CASSTSGEVWETQYF. In DNA, the CDR3 is TGTGCCAGCAGCACAAGCGGGGAGGTTTGGGAGACCCAGTACTTC. Looking up the rest from reference TRBV5-4 and TRBJ2-5 gives the full variable domain: ETGVTQSPTHLIKTRGQQVTLRCSSQSGHNTVSWYQQALGQGPQFIFQYYREEENGRGNFPPRFSGLQFPNYSSELNVNALELDDSALYLCASSTSGEVWETQYFGPGTRLLVL.

The chain links TRBV6-1 to TRBJ2-5, with D possibly matching TRBD2 (7 bases). The CDR3 length is 13 residues. Trimming removed 8 bases at V and 8 bases at J, with 18 bases between. Looked up from germline, CDR1 is MNHNS and CDR2 is SASEGT. CDR3: CASSGGPQGTQYF. The CDR3 DNA sequence: TGTGCCAGCTCGGGGGGCCCCCAAGGAACCCAGTACTTC.

The chain combines TRBV7-2 with TRBJ2-7, with D unclear. V lost 11 bases and J lost 2, with 13 bases in between. Germline values: CDR1 SGHTA, CDR2 FQGNSA. The CDR3 totals 12 residues. The CDR3 reads CACMDVPYEQYF. The CDR3 region has the DNA TGTGCCTGTATGGATGTCCCCTACGAGCAGTACTTC.

The chain joins TRBV5-4 to TRBJ2-1; TRBD1 aligns across 8 bases. With V trimmed by 4 bases and J by 4 bases, 4 bases remained unmatched. CDR1 SGHNT and CDR2 YYREEE come from the germline V gene (reference sequence). CDR3 length: 14 amino acids. CDR3 sequence: CASSRGQDYNEQFF. In DNA form, the CDR3 reads TGTGCCAGCAGCAGGGGACAGGATTACAATGAGCAGTTCTTC.

The chain uses TRBV18 and TRBJ1-1, with D possibly TRBD1 on 6 matching bases. V dropped 1 base and J dropped 6 bases, with 21 bases sitting between them. The CDR3 runs 17 residues. The germline gives CDR1 KGHSH, CDR2 LQKENI. The CDR3 reads CASSPQTGNGGTAEAFF. DNA for the CDR3: TGTGCCAGCTCACCACAAACAGGGAATGGTGGAACGGCTGAAGCTTTCTTT.

The chain employs TRBV7-2 and TRBJ2-7, with 9 positions matching TRBD1. This CDR3 has 14 residues. CDR1 is SGHTA, CDR2 FQGNSA, per germline. J was trimmed by 5 bases and V by 4 bases; bases with no gene match: 6. In DNA, the CDR3 is TGTGCCAGCAGCTCGGGGACAGGGTTCCACGAGCAGTACTTC. This gives the protein CASSSGTGFHEQYF.

This clone was seen just once. Here the CDR3 reads CASSPPGTGIMTFF. The CDR3 DNA is TGTGCCAGCAGTCCCCCCGGGACAGGGATTATGACTTTCTTT. The chain employs TRBV6-1 and TRBJ1-1; 9 nucleotides match TRBD1. This CDR3 spans 14 amino acids. V lost 5 bases, J lost 12 bases, and 13 bases stayed unmatched. In germline, CDR1 is MNHNS, CDR2 SASEGT.

Comments on this clone: Other DNA sequences within the sample encode an identical CDR3. The J gene is TRBJ1-1, the V gene TRBV7-2; D unclear. V dropped 4 bases and J dropped 3 bases, with 3 bases sitting between them. The CDR3 is made up of 11 amino acids. CDR1 and CDR2 (germline): SGHTA, FQGNSA. The CDR3 sequence: CASSSYTEAFF. The CDR3 region has the DNA TGTGCCAGCAGCTCATACACTGAAGCTTTCTTT.

The chain has TRBV11-2 and TRBJ2-5; 9 nucleotides agree with TRBD1. V lost 5 bases to trimming and J lost 2 bases; unmatched junction nucleotides: 6. This CDR3 spans 15 amino acids. Looked up from germline, CDR1 is SGHAT and CDR2 is FQNNGV. The CDR3 sequence: CASSPGTGSQETQYF. The CDR3 coding sequence is TGTGCCAGCAGCCCCGGGACAGGGAGTCAAGAGACCCAGTACTTC. Full variable domain (rest looked up from reference TRBV11-2 and TRBJ2-5): EAGVAQSPRYKIIEKRQSVAFWCNPISGHATLYWYQQILGQGPKLLIQFQNNGVVDDSQLPKDRFSAERLKGVDSTLKIQPAKLEDSAVYLCASSPGTGSQETQYFGPGTRLLVL.

This clone appeared a single time. The V gene is TRBV11-2, the J gene TRBJ2-1; 9 nucleotides match TRBD1. With V trimmed by 8 bases and J by 7 bases, 21 bases remained unmatched. Germline CDR1 reads SGHAT; CDR2 reads FQNNGV. CDR3 length: 18 amino acids. CDR3 DNA sequence: TGTGCCAGCGGACACAGGGGGCGCGGGTCGGTCAGCCGTAATGAGCAGTTCTTC. Its protein product is CASGHRGRGSVSRNEQFF.

The chain links TRBV30 to TRBJ1-1; unclear D gene. V was trimmed by 5 bases and J by 1 base, leaving 8 bases between them. The CDR3 has 12 amino acids. Germline lookup yields CDR1 GTSNPN and CDR2 SVGIG (reference sequence). The CDR3 sequence: CAWDGRNTEAFF. CDR3 sequence (DNA): TGTGCCTGGGACGGAAGGAACACTGAAGCTTTCTTT. Full variable domain (rest looked up from reference TRBV30 and TRBJ1-1): SQTIHQWPATLVQPVGSPLSLECTVEGTSNPNLYWYRQAAGRGLQLLFYSVGIGQISSEVPQNLSASRPQDRQFILSSKKLLLSDSGFYLCAWDGRNTEAFFGQGTRLTVV.

The rearrangement uses TRBV2 and TRBJ2-7, with D perhaps TRBD1 (6 bases). V was pared by 7 bases and J by 0 bases, with 16 bases between. Germline CDR1 is SNHLY and CDR2 is FYNNEI. This CDR3 has 15 residues. CDR3 sequence (DNA): TGTGCCAGCAAGGGTGGGCAGGGGATCTCCTACGAGCAGTACTTC. This translates into CASKGGQGISYEQYF.

The genes are TRBV4-1 and TRBJ1-4; D is unclear. This CDR3 has 11 residues. Germline V CDR1 and CDR2: MGHRA, YSYEKL. V lost 2 bases to trimming and J lost 10 bases, with 5 bases between them. CDR3 bases: TGCGCCAGCAGCCAATCCAGAAAACTGTTTTTT. Protein: CASSQSRKLFF.

The chain has TRBV7-6 and TRBJ2-2, with D possibly matching TRBD1 (7 bases). V lost 3 bases, J lost 4 bases, and 15 bases lay in between. From germline, CDR1 is SGHVS and CDR2 FNYEAQ. The CDR3 sequence is 16 residues long. The CDR3, as DNA: TGTGCCAGCAGCTTCCCAAGACAGGGAGGCACCGGGGAGCTGTTTTTT. Protein product: CASSFPRQGGTGELFF.

The chain joins TRBV2 to TRBJ1-6; D remains unclear. The CDR3 extends over 15 amino acids. Trimming left V 6 bases short and J 4 bases short, with 13 bases between. Germline V gene sequence: CDR1 SNHLY, CDR2 FYNNEI. In DNA, the CDR3 is TGTGCCAGCAGGCAAGAGACAAATTATAATTCACCCCTCCACTTT. It encodes CASRQETNYNSPLHF.